The 15 T cell receptor beta chains below come from one sample, sequenced in a study of a mutant IDH1 vaccine in newly diagnosed glioma (dated by TCRdb to the early 2020s). These receptors lack a known antigen. The sample's time point label, decoded: week 35, safety follow-up. Every vaccine dose consisted of 300 ug of a 20-mer mutant IDH1 peptide in Montanide, administered subcutaneously together with topical imiquimod. The library was made by the immunoSEQ multiplex PCR assay. Imported from immuneACCESS, the table was reduced by TCRdb to in-frame sequences with V and J called. These copies leave out some clones; in studies compared against another copy, an unresolved V gene accounts for under half, and the cause of the remainder is not known. This sample comprises around 57,000 clones, less than 90% of them detected only once. About 4.6% of the sample lies in the top ten. This specimen was PBMCs, taken from a glioma patient whose treatment included an IDH1 peptide vaccine. Every receptor here comes from a man aged 25 to 40 with glioma.

The rearrangement joins TRBV28 to TRBJ1-5; D gene ambiguous. The CDR3 has 13 amino acids. CDR1 is MDHEN, CDR2 SYDVKM, per germline. Trimming pared 8 bases from V and 8 bases from J, leaving 16 bases between. CDR3 coding DNA: TGTGCCAGCGGCATCGAGGCAGTCAAGCCCCAGCATTTT. Its translation: CASGIEAVKPQHF.

The rearrangement links TRBV25-1 to TRBJ1-2; 11 bases match TRBD1. The V and J ends lost 3 bases and 6 bases, in that order; junction bases with no gene match: 9. CDR3 length equals 16 residues. Looked up from germline, CDR1 is MGHDK and CDR2 is SYGVNS. CDR3 amino acids: CASSDIGQGALDGYTF. The CDR3 DNA is TGTGCCAGCAGTGACATAGGACAGGGGGCTCTTGATGGCTACACCTTC.

The chain couples TRBV7-9 to TRBJ1-4, with D unresolved. V was shortened by 5 bases and J by 8 bases, with 18 bases between the two germline ends. The CDR3 loop spans 15 amino acids. CDR1 is SEHNR and CDR2 is FQNEAQ in the germline V gene (reference sequence). DNA of the CDR3: TGTGCCAGCAGCCCCCGGGGAGGGTTAGACGAAAAACTGTTTTTT. Its translation: CASSPRGGLDEKLFF.

J is TRBJ2-2 and V is TRBV6-1; D gene uncertain. Trimming stripped 0 bases from V and 6 bases from J, with 8 bases between. The germline V gene has CDR1 MNHNS and CDR2 SASEGT. The CDR3 contains 14 residues. The CDR3 loop reads CASSEAQKSGELFF. The CDR3 coding sequence is TGTGCCAGCAGTGAAGCGCAGAAGTCCGGGGAGCTGTTTTTT.

The chain joins TRBV19 to TRBJ1-5; no reliable D call. The length of the CDR3 is 16 residues. Per the germline V gene, CDR1 is LNHDA and CDR2 is SQIVND (reference sequence). V lost 2 bases to trimming and J lost 2 bases, with 13 bases between them. CDR3 sequence (DNA): TGTGCCAGTAGTATATGGGCAGTTATTGGCAATCAGCCCCAGCATTTT. Amino acid sequence: CASSIWAVIGNQPQHF. Supplemented by reference TRBV19 and TRBJ1-5, the full variable domain reads DGGITQSPKYLFRKEGQNVTLSCEQNLNHDAMYWYRQDPGQGLRLIYYSQIVNDFQKGDIAEGYSVSREKKESFPLTVTSAQKNPTAFYLCASSIWAVIGNQPQHFGDGTRLSIL.

The chain employs TRBV10-3 and TRBJ2-4; 7 positions match TRBD2. The germline V gene has CDR1 ENHRY and CDR2 SYGVKD. The CDR3 sequence is 16 residues long. After removal of 3 bases from V and 0 bases from J, the junction contained 5 bases not matched to a gene. CDR3 loop: CAISEREGLAKNIQYF. The CDR3 DNA reads TGTGCCATCAGTGAAAGGGAGGGCCTAGCCAAAAACATTCAGTACTTC.

This clone has more than one count but fewer than ten. The chain couples TRBV5-6 to TRBJ1-1, with D unresolved. There are 14 residues in the CDR3. Trimming left V 0 bases short and J 3 bases short, with 9 bases between. Germline loops: CDR1 SGHDT, CDR2 YYEEEE. In DNA form, the CDR3 reads TGTGCCAGCAGCTTGGGTTTTGGATACACTGAAGCTTTCTTT. Its protein is CASSLGFGYTEAFF.

V is TRBV5-1 and J is TRBJ2-1; D is perhaps TRBD1 (6 bases). Germline V gene lookup returns CDR1 SGHRS and CDR2 YFSETQ. The CDR3 sequence is 13 residues long. Trimming stripped 3 bases from V and 7 bases from J, with 11 bases between. CDR3 DNA sequence: TGCGCCAGCAGCTCGCACAGGGTAAATGAGCAGTTCTTC. Translating gives CASSSHRVNEQFF. The full variable domain, its missing parts supplied by reference TRBV5-1 and TRBJ2-1, is KAGVTQTPRYLIKTRGQQVTLSCSPISGHRSVSWYQQTPGQGLQFLFEYFSETQRNKGNFPGRFSGRQFSNSRSEMNVSTLELGDSALYLCASSSHRVNEQFFGPGTRLTVL.

The chain has TRBV6-5 and TRBJ1-2; D gene unclear. The CDR3 sequence is 14 residues long. Trimming removed 5 bases from V and 0 bases from J, with 10 bases in between. The germline CDR1 and CDR2 sequences are MNHEY and SVGAGI. CDR3 nucleotide sequence: TGTGCCAGCAGTCCCTACCGCACTAACTATGGCTACACCTTC. This gives the protein CASSPYRTNYGYTF.

V and J are TRBV6-5 and TRBJ1-2; the D is unclear. V lost 2 bases and J 4 bases, leaving 14 bases between the germline ends. Germline V gene data show CDR1 as MNHEY and CDR2 as SVGAGI. The CDR3 contains 15 residues. The CDR3 DNA is TGTGCCAGCAGTTACATGGCCCTGGGAAGCTATGGCTACACCTTC. Translating gives CASSYMALGSYGYTF.

The sample holds a few counts of this clone. The J gene is TRBJ1-1, the V gene TRBV19; the D gene is possibly TRBD1 (5 bases). CDR3 size: 14 residues. CDR1 LNHDA and CDR2 SQIVND come from the germline V gene (reference sequence). With 0 bases removed from V and 7 bases from J, the gap between germline ends came to 12 bases. CDR3 nucleotide sequence: TGTGCCAGTAGTATAGACAGGGACGTAAATGAAGCTTTCTTT. Translated: CASSIDRDVNEAFF.

The CDR3 nucleotides are TGCGCCACTCGCACGGACAGCGTGAACACTGAAGCTTTCTTT. Protein sequence: CATRTDSVNTEAFF. The chain combines TRBV5-1 with TRBJ1-1, with D possibly matching TRBD1 (6 bases). Trimming took off 9 bases at V and 0 bases at J, with 15 bases between the two ends. Germline CDR1 SGHRS, CDR2 YFSETQ. This CDR3 spans 14 amino acids.

The V call is TRBV6-1, the J call TRBJ2-7; no clear D gene. Germline-derived CDR1 and CDR2 are MNHNS and SASEGT. The CDR3 length is 10 residues. Between the trimmed V and J ends, which lost 4 bases and 6 bases, there was a span of 4 bases. CDR3 bases: TGTGCCAGCAGTGCCGGCGAGCAGTACTTC. This sequence encodes CASSAGEQYF.

This sequence joins TRBV7-6 and TRBJ1-1; no clear D gene. This CDR3 contains 14 residues. Trimming shortened V by 5 bases and J by 3 bases, and 13 bases separated the two germline ends. Germline-derived CDR1 and CDR2 are SGHVS and FNYEAQ. The CDR3 bases are TGTGCCAGCAGCCTGACTTACTCCGACACTGAAGCTTTCTTT. Translation: CASSLTYSDTEAFF.

A single count supports this clone. The chain employs TRBV4-1 and TRBJ2-7; 8 bases map to TRBD2. The CDR3 covers 15 residues. Germline V gene data show CDR1 as MGHRA and CDR2 as YSYEKL. After removal of 2 bases from V and 2 bases from J, the junction contained 5 bases not matched to a gene. Here the CDR3 reads CASSQYGGGTYEQYF. The CDR3 nucleotides are TGCGCCAGCAGCCAATACGGGGGGGGGACCTACGAGCAGTACTTC.